This TCR beta chain was profiled in a study of shared clonotypes between healthy human individuals. Study-level findings and limits: Limited genetic and exposure-history diversity came from having few donors.

About this clone: As yet, its antigen is unknown.

V dropped 5 bases and J dropped 1 base, with 10 bases sitting between them. Germline CDR1 reads MNHEY; CDR2 reads SVGAGI. The CDR3 is made up of 14 amino acids. The repertoire was sequenced with immunoSEQ multiplex PCR; TCRdb's copy has only in-frame clones and lacks some. Here the sample spans approximately 1.5 million clones, 95% to 99% being singletons. Memory CD4+ cells were the fraction left after CD45RA+ naive selection. The sequence came from a man under 40 in good health. The sequenced sample consisted of naive CD4+ T cells sorted from blood. Subset: CD45RA+ positively selected. V gene TRBV6-5 combines with J gene TRBJ2-3; D is undetermined. CDR3: CASSEYWGTDTQYF. In DNA form, the CDR3 reads TGTGCCAGCAGTGAATACTGGGGCACAGATACGCAGTATTTT.